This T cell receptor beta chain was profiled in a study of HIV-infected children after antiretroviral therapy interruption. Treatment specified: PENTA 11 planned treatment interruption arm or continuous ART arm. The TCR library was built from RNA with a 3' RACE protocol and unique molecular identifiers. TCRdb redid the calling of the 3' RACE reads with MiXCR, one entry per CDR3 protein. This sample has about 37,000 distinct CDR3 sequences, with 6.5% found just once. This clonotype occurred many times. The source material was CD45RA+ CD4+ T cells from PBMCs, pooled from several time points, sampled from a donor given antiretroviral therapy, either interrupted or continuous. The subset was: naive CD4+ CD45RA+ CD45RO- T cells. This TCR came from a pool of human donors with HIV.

The CDR3 here is CATGGVGSEKLFF. In DNA, the CDR3 is TGTGCCACCGGAGGGGTCGGTAGTGAAAAACTGTTTTTT. The rearrangement links TRBV10-3 to TRBJ1-4, with D tentatively TRBD1 (5 bases). Trimming left V 10 bases short and J 7 bases short, with 16 bases between. Germline V gene sequence: CDR1 ENHRY, CDR2 SYGVKD. The length of the CDR3 is 13 residues.